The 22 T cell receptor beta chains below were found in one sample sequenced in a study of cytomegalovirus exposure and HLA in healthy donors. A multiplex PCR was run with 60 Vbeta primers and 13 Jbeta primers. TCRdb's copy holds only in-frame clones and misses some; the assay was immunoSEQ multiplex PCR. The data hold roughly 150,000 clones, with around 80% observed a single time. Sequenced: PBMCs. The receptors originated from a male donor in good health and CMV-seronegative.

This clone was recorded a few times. DNA for the CDR3: TGTGCCAGCAGTCACTACGAGGCAGATACGCAGTATTTT. Translating gives CASSHYEADTQYF. The chain carries TRBV6-6 and TRBJ2-3; D unresolved. Germline assignment: CDR1 MNHNY and CDR2 SVGAGI (reference sequence). The length of the CDR3 is 13 residues. V lost 5 bases to trimming and J lost 4 bases, with 10 bases between them.

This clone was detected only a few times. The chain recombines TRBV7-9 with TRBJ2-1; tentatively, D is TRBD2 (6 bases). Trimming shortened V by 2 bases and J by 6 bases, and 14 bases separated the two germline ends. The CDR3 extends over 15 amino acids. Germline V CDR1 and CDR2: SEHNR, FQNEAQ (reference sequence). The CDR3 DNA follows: TGTGCCAGCAGCTTATTCCGGGACTGGACCAATGAGCAGTTCTTC. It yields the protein CASSLFRDWTNEQFF.

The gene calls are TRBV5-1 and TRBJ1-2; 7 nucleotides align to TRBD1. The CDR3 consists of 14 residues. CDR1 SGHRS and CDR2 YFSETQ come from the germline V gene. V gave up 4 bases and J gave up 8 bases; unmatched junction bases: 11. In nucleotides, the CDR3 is TGCGCCAGCAGCCCCTCGGGACAGCTCCCCGGCTACACCTTC. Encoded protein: CASSPSGQLPGYTF.

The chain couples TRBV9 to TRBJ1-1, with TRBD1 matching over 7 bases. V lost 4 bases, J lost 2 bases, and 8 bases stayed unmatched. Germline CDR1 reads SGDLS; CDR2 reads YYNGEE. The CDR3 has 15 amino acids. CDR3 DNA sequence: TGTGCCAGCAGCAGCGAACGGGACAGTAACACTGAAGCTTTCTTT. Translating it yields CASSSERDSNTEAFF.

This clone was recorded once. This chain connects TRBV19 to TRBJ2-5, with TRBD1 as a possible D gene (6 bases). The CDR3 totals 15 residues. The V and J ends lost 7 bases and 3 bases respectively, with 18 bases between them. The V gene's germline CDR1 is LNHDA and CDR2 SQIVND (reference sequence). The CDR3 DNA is TGTGCCAGTACCCCGAGGGGGACGGATAAAGAGACCCAGTACTTC. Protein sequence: CASTPRGTDKETQYF. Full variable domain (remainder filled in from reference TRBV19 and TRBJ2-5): DGGITQSPKYLFRKEGQNVTLSCEQNLNHDAMYWYRQDPGQGLRLIYYSQIVNDFQKGDIAEGYSVSREKKESFPLTVTSAQKNPTAFYLCASTPRGTDKETQYFGPGTRLLVL.

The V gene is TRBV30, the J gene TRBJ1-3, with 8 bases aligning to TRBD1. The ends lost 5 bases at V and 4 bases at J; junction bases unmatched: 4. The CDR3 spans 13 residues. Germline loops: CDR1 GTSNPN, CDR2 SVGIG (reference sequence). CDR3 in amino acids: CAWQGAYGNTIYF. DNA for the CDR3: TGTGCCTGGCAGGGGGCGTACGGAAACACCATATATTTT. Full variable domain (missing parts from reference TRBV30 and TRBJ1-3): SQTIHQWPATLVQPVGSPLSLECTVEGTSNPNLYWYRQAAGRGLQLLFYSVGIGQISSEVPQNLSASRPQDRQFILSSKKLLLSDSGFYLCAWQGAYGNTIYFGEGSWLTVV.

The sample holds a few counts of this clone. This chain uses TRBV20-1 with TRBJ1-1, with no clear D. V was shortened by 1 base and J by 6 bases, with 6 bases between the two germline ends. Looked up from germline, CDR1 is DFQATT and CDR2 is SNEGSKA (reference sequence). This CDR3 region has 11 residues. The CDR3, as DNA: TGCAGTGCTAGAGGGCAGGCTGAAGCTTTCTTT. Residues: CSARGQAEAFF.

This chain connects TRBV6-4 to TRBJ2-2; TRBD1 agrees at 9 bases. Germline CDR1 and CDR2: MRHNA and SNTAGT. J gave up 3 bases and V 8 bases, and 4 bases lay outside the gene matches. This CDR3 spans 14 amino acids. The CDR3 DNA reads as TGTGCCAGCCTCGGACAGGGGTACACCGGGGAGCTGTTTTTT. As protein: CASLGQGYTGELFF.

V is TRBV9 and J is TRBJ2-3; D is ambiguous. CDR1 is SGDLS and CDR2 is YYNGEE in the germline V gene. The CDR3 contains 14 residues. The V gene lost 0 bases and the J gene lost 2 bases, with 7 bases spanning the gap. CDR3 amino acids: CASSVGRITDTQYF. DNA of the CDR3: TGTGCCAGCAGCGTAGGCAGGATCACAGATACGCAGTATTTT.

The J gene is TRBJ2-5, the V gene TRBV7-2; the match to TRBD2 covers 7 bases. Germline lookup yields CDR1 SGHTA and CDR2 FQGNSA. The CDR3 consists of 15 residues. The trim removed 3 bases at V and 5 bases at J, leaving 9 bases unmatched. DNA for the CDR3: TGTGCCAGCAGCTTTAATTCCGGGGGAGGGGAGACCCAGTACTTC. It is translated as CASSFNSGGGETQYF.

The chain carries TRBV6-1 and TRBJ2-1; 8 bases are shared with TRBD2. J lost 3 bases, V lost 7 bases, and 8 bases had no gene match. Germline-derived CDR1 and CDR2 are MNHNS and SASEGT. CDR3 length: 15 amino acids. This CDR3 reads CASIPVAGRYNEQFF. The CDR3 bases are TGTGCCAGCATTCCGGTAGCGGGGCGCTACAATGAGCAGTTCTTC.

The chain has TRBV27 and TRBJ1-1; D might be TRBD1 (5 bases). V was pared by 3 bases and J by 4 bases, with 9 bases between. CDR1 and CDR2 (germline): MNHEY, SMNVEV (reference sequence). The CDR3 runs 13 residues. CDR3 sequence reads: CASSFPGGTEAFF. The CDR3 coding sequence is TGTGCCAGCAGTTTCCCGGGGGGCACTGAAGCTTTCTTT.

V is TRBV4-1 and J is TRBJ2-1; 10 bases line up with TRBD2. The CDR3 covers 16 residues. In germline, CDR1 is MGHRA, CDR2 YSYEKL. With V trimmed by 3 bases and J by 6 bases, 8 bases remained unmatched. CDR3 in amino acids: CASSHLGLAGVNEQFF. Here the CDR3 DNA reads TGCGCCAGCAGCCACTTAGGGCTAGCGGGAGTCAATGAGCAGTTCTTC.

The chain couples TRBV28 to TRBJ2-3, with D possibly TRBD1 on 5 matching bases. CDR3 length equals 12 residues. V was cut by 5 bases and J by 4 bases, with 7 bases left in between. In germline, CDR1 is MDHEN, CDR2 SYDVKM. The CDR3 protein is CASSVTADTQYF. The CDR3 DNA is TGTGCCAGCAGTGTGACAGCAGATACGCAGTATTTT.

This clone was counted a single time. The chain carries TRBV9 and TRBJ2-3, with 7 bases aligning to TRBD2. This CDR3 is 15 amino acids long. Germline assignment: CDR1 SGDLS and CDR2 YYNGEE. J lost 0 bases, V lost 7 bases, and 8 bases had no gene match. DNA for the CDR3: TGTGCCAGCCAACGGGGGGTCATCAGCACAGATACGCAGTATTTT. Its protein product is CASQRGVISTDTQYF. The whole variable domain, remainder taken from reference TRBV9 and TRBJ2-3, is DSGVTQTPKHLITATGQRVTLRCSPRSGDLSVYWYQQSLDQGLQFLIQYYNGEERAKGNILERFSAQQFPDLHSELNLSSLELGDSALYFCASQRGVISTDTQYFGPGTRLTVL.

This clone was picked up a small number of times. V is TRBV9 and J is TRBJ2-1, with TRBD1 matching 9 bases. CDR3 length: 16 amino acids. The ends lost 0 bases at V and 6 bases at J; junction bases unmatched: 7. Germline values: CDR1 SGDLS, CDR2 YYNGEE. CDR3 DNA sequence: TGTGCCAGCAGCGTAGGAGGGACAGGGTTAGGCAATGAGCAGTTCTTC. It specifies CASSVGGTGLGNEQFF.

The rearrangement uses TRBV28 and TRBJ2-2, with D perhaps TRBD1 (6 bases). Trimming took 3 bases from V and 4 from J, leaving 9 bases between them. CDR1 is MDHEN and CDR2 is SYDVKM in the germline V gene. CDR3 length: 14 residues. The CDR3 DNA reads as TGTGCCAGCAGTTTCTTCAGGGGCACCGGGGAGCTGTTTTTT. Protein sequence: CASSFFRGTGELFF.

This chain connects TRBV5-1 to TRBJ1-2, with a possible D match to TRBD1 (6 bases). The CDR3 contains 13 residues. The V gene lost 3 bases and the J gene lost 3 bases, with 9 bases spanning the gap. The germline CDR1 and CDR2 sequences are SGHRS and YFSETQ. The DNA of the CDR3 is TGCGCCAGCAGCTCCGGACAGCACTATGGCTACACCTTC. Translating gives CASSSGQHYGYTF. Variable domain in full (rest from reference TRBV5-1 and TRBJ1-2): KAGVTQTPRYLIKTRGQQVTLSCSPISGHRSVSWYQQTPGQGLQFLFEYFSETQRNKGNFPGRFSGRQFSNSRSEMNVSTLELGDSALYLCASSSGQHYGYTFGSGTRLTVV.

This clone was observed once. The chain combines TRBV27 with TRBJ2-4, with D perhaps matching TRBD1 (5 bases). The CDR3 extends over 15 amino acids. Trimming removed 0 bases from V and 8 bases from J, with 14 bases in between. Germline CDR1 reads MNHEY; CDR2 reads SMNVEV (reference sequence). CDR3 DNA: TGTGCCAGCAGTTTATCGGGCGCAGGGTTGGACATTCAGTACTTC. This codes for CASSLSGAGLDIQYF.

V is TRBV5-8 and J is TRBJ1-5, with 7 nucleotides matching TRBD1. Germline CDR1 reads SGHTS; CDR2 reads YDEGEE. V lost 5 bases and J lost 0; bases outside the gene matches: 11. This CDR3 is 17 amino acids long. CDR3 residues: CASSRPGQTISNQPQHF. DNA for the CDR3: TGTGCCAGCAGTCGCCCGGGACAGACAATTAGCAATCAGCCCCAGCATTTT.

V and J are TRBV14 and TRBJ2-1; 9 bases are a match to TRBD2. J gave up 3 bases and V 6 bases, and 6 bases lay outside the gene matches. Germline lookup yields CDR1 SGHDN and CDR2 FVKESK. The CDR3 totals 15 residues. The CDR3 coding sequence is TGTGCCAGCAGTCCCGGGACTAGCTTCTACAATGAGCAGTTCTTC. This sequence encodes CASSPGTSFYNEQFF.

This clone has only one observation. CDR3 bases: TGTGCCAGTAGTATTGCCCTAGCGGGAGGCGAGCAGTACTTC. Translating gives CASSIALAGGEQYF. V gene TRBV19 combines with J gene TRBJ2-5, with TRBD2 identical over 11 bases. The DNA end favors TRBJ2-7, so the J call may be wrong. Germline V gene data show CDR1 as LNHDA and CDR2 as SQIVND (reference sequence). The CDR3 is 14 amino acids.